The 16 T cell receptor beta chains in this list originate from one sample, sequenced in a study of blood T cell repertoires in COVID-19 (dated by TCRdb to the early 2020s). Library preparation employed the immunoSEQ multiplex PCR assay. The clones in this table, taken by TCRdb from immuneACCESS, are in-frame only. Not every clone is retained; where verified, under half of the shortfall comes from an unresolved V gene, and the cause of the rest is unknown. A total of 310,000 or so clones appear in this sample, around 89% of them only once. The leading ten clones occupy approximately 8.8% of the sample. The sequenced sample was PBMCs or T cells enriched from blood (not recorded which). These receptors all stem from a woman in her forties who had recovered from COVID-19.

This clone has at least ten counts. The rearrangement uses TRBV6-5 and TRBJ1-5, with TRBD1 identical over 9 bases. V lost 10 bases, J lost 2 bases, and 6 bases stayed unmatched. This CDR3 comprises 14 residues. Germline CDR1 is MNHEY and CDR2 is SVGAGI. The CDR3 spells CATADRGGNQPQHF. In nucleotides, the CDR3 is TGTGCCACTGCGGACAGGGGAGGCAATCAGCCCCAGCATTTT.

J is TRBJ2-7 and V is TRBV19; 10 nucleotides align to TRBD1. V shed 0 bases, J shed 5 bases, and the junction held 7 bases outside the gene matches. CDR1 and CDR2 (germline): LNHDA, SQIVND (reference sequence). The CDR3 is 16 residues long. The CDR3 region is CASSIEGDRGRNEQYF. The CDR3 region has the DNA TGTGCCAGTAGTATAGAAGGAGACAGGGGGCGAAACGAGCAGTACTTC.

The count of this clone is one. The chain recombines TRBV7-3 with TRBJ1-2, with 8 bases matching TRBD1. With V trimmed by 3 bases and J by 7 bases, 13 bases remained unmatched. The CDR3 loop spans 16 amino acids. Germline V gene lookup returns CDR1 SGHTA and CDR2 FQGTGA. The CDR3 protein is CASSLPGQGATGGYTF. CDR3 DNA: TGTGCCAGCAGCTTGCCTGGACAGGGCGCGACGGGTGGCTACACCTTC.

The V and J genes are TRBV7-8 and TRBJ1-1; D call uncertain. CDR1 and CDR2 (germline): SGHVS, FQNEAQ. This CDR3 is 12 amino acids long. Trimming took off 2 bases at V and 8 bases at J, with 9 bases between the two ends. This chain's CDR3 is CASSLLTGEAFF. CDR3 nucleotides: TGTGCCAGCAGCTTATTGACGGGAGAAGCTTTCTTT.

CDR3 coding DNA: TGTGCCACCAGTGATAATCTAGCGGGCCCGAGCAGCGGTGAGCAGTTCTTC. As protein: CATSDNLAGPSSGEQFF. This sequence joins TRBV24-1 and TRBJ2-1; 8 bases agree with TRBD2. With V trimmed by 3 bases and J by 9 bases, 15 bases remained unmatched. Looked up from germline, CDR1 is KGHDR and CDR2 is SFDVKD. This CDR3 has 17 amino acids.

The chain joins TRBV30 to TRBJ2-7; 7 nucleotides line up with TRBD1. The CDR3 loop spans 14 amino acids. Trimming took 3 bases from V and 5 from J; bases not matched to a gene: 10. In germline, CDR1 is GTSNPN, CDR2 SVGIG (reference sequence). The DNA for the CDR3 is TGTGCCTGGAGAATCGGACAGGCTAACCACGAGCAGTACTTC. It codes for CAWRIGQANHEQYF.

This clone was seen once. The chain uses TRBV2 and TRBJ1-5; 8 positions agree with TRBD1. This CDR3 has 17 amino acids. The germline CDR1 and CDR2 sequences are SNHLY and FYNNEI. V gave up 7 bases and J gave up 0 bases; unmatched junction bases: 11. DNA for the CDR3: TGTGCCAGCACCCTAGACAGGGGATCCGATAGCAATCAGCCCCAGCATTTT. Translating it yields CASTLDRGSDSNQPQHF.

The chain employs TRBV2 and TRBJ2-1; TRBD2 matches at 11 bases. The CDR3 extends over 15 amino acids. Germline CDR1 SNHLY, CDR2 FYNNEI. The junction had 12 bases not matched to a gene; V was cut back by 8 bases and J by 9 bases. As DNA, the CDR3 is TGTGCCAGCGCCCAAAGACTAGCGGGGAGATTTGAGCAGTTCTTC. Translation gives CASAQRLAGRFEQFF.

About this clone: The same CDR3 is also encoded by other DNA sequences in this sample. This rearrangement joins TRBV28 to TRBJ1-2; 7 nucleotides match TRBD1. Per the germline V gene, CDR1 is MDHEN and CDR2 is SYDVKM. The CDR3 runs 13 residues. The V gene end was trimmed by 6 bases and the J gene end by 4 bases; junction bases not matched to a gene: 5. CDR3 region: CASSPGQVYGYTF. In DNA form, the CDR3 reads TGTGCCAGCAGCCCCGGACAGGTCTATGGCTACACCTTC.

This chain uses TRBV14 with TRBJ2-1; maybe TRBD2 (6 bases). The V end was cut by 0 bases, the J end by 6 bases, with 15 bases between. The CDR3 is 16 residues long. Germline V gene data show CDR1 as SGHDN and CDR2 as FVKESK. The CDR3 region has the DNA TGTGCCAGCAGCCAAGAGGAATTCGGGGGTAGCAATGAGCAGTTCTTC. Its protein product is CASSQEEFGGSNEQFF.

CDR3 loop: CASSMLAGYEQFF. CDR3 sequence (DNA): TGTGCCAGTAGTATGTTGGCGGGGTATGAGCAGTTCTTC. This chain joins TRBV19 and TRBJ2-1; possibly TRBD2 for D (6 bases). This CDR3 has 13 residues. The V end lost 3 bases, the J end lost 8 bases, and 11 bases lay between the germline ends. Germline V gene sequence: CDR1 LNHDA, CDR2 SQIVND (reference sequence).

The chain joins TRBV27 to TRBJ1-1; tentative D call: TRBD1 (5 bases). V was pared by 6 bases and J by 4 bases, with 18 bases between. Germline assignment: CDR1 MNHEY and CDR2 SMNVEV (reference sequence). This CDR3 comprises 15 residues. The CDR3 is CASRNGGNWVTEAFF. As DNA, the CDR3 is TGTGCCAGCAGAAATGGGGGGAATTGGGTCACTGAAGCTTTCTTT.

This clone was seen just once. This chain joins TRBV11-2 and TRBJ2-2; possible D gene TRBD2, 7 bases. CDR1 is SGHAT and CDR2 is FQNNGV in the germline V gene. The CDR3 is 14 residues long. With 1 base removed from V and 6 bases from J, the gap between germline ends came to 9 bases. The CDR3, as DNA: TGTGCCAGCAGCTTAGCGGGGGGCGCCGGGGAGCTGTTTTTT. It is translated as CASSLAGGAGELFF.

The chain uses TRBV2 and TRBJ2-1; 14 bases match TRBD2. Germline CDR1 reads SNHLY; CDR2 reads FYNNEI. After removal of 2 bases from V and 8 bases from J, the junction contained 5 bases not matched to a gene. The CDR3 has 16 amino acids. The CDR3 DNA reads as TGTGCCAGCAGTGAAATGGGACTAGCGGGAGAAGATGAGCAGTTCTTC. This codes for CASSEMGLAGEDEQFF.

The V call is TRBV6-2 or TRBV6-3, the J call TRBJ1-1; D is unresolved. V lost 6 bases, J lost 5 bases, and 16 bases lay in between. There are 14 residues in the CDR3. Per the germline V gene, CDR1 is MNHEY and CDR2 is SVGEGT. As DNA, the CDR3 is TGTGCCAGCAGCCCCGCGGGGAGGAATACTGAAGCTTTCTTT. Translated, it gives CASSPAGRNTEAFF.

The chain links TRBV27 to TRBJ2-1; TRBD2 agrees at 8 bases. Germline V gene data show CDR1 as MNHEY and CDR2 as SMNVEV (reference sequence). J was trimmed by 3 bases and V by 2 bases; bases with no gene match: 3. The CDR3 spans 15 residues. The CDR3 sequence: CASSLTLAGYNEQFF. CDR3 sequence (DNA): TGTGCCAGCAGTTTAACGCTAGCGGGCTACAATGAGCAGTTCTTC.